Listed below are T cell receptor beta chains from one sample, sequenced in a study of technical replicates of blood from a handful of donors. The table came from immunoSEQ multiplex PCR; TCRdb's copy has only in-frame clones and leaves some out. Of 75,000 to 100,000 clones listed, over 90% are singletons. The sequencing sample was made of T cells isolated from PBMCs. The receptors come from a human donor in good health. Both conserved end residues are part of each CDR3. Each record gives: clone size, J gene, D gene, V gene, CDR3 protein, CDR3 DNA. D genes are given only for firm matches. Clone size is stated in some rows and not others, as once, few, many or a class when expanded.

once,TRBJ2-7,NA,TRBV2,CASSETTRVSYEQYF,TGTGCCAGCAGTGAAACAACTAGGGTCTCCTACGAGCAGTACTTC
NA,TRBJ2-2,TRBD1,TRBV5-4,CASSRGTGGTGELFF,TGTGCCAGCAGCCGAGGGACAGGGGGTACCGGGGAGCTGTTTTTT
NA,TRBJ2-7,NA,TRBV28,CASSFGQGSYEQYF,TGTGCCAGCAGTTTTGGGCAGGGGAGCTACGAGCAGTACTTC
once,TRBJ2-7,TRBD1,TRBV9,CASSAHRGDYEQYF,TGTGCCAGCAGCGCCCACAGGGGTGACTACGAGCAGTACTTC
NA,TRBJ1-2,NA,TRBV6-1,CASSAEGMGYGYTF,TGTGCCAGCAGTGCGGAGGGGATGGGCTATGGCTACACCTTC
NA,TRBJ2-1,TRBD1,TRBV29-1,CSTGQGDEQFF,TGCAGCACGGGACAGGGGGATGAGCAGTTCTTC
NA,TRBJ1-3,NA,TRBV5-1,CASSFGDGNTIYF,TGCGCCAGCAGCTTCGGGGATGGAAACACCATATATTTT
once,TRBJ1-5,NA,TRBV4-1,CASSPGGGSGNQPQHF,TGCGCCAGCAGCCCAGGCGGGGGTTCGGGCAATCAGCCCCAGCATTTT
NA,TRBJ2-3,NA,TRBV4-2,CASTVGAGRTDTQYF,TGTGCCAGCACGGTCGGGGCGGGGCGCACAGATACGCAGTATTTT
NA,TRBJ2-7,NA,TRBV28,CASLGGGAESFYEQYF,TGTGCCAGCTTAGGTGGTGGGGCAGAGTCTTTCTACGAGCAGTACTTC
NA,TRBJ2-7,NA,TRBV27,CASSFPRGEQYF,TGTGCCAGCAGTTTCCCCCGGGGCGAGCAGTACTTC
NA,TRBJ1-1,NA,TRBV7-6,CASSLEPNTEAFF,TGTGCCAGCAGCTTAGAGCCTAACACTGAAGCTTTCTTT
NA,TRBJ2-1,NA,TRBV10-3,CAISQGTDEQFF,TGTGCCATCAGTCAGGGGACCGATGAGCAGTTCTTC
NA,TRBJ1-4,NA,TRBV7-2,CASSPDRRPLFF,TGTGCCAGCAGCCCCGACAGGCGGCCTCTGTTTTTT
NA,TRBJ1-1,NA,TRBV4-1,CASSQEGRVPIEAFF,TGCGCCAGCAGCCAAGAAGGGAGGGTTCCAATAGAAGCTTTCTTT
once,TRBJ1-1,NA,TRBV28,CASSLGGKNTEAFF,TGTGCCAGCAGCCTTGGGGGGAAGAACACTGAAGCTTTCTTT
NA,TRBJ1-2,TRBD1,TRBV15,CATSVGTGDGYTF,TGTGCCACCAGCGTCGGGACAGGGGACGGCTACACCTTC
once,TRBJ1-2,NA,TRBV9,CASSVASGYVASYGYTF,TGTGCCAGCAGCGTAGCTTCAGGGTATGTAGCCTCGTATGGCTACACCTTC
NA,TRBJ1-6,NA,TRBV6-1,CASSPDGNSPLHF,TGTGCCAGCAGTCCCGACGGGAATTCACCCCTCCACTTT
NA,TRBJ2-1,NA,TRBV5-1,CASSLDPRNEQFF,TGCGCCAGCAGCTTGGACCCCAGGAATGAGCAGTTCTTC
NA,TRBJ1-1,NA,TRBV5-1,CASSLAPGNTEAFF,TGCGCCAGCAGCTTGGCCCCGGGGAACACTGAAGCTTTCTTT
NA,TRBJ2-1,NA,TRBV27,CASSLRAASSYNEQFF,TGTGCCAGCAGTTTAAGAGCGGCAAGCTCCTACAATGAGCAGTTCTTC